The clone carrying this TCR beta chain was picked up a small number of times. There are 16 residues in the CDR3. Germline V gives CDR1 ENHRY, CDR2 SYGVKD. The V gene lost 3 bases and the J gene lost 1 base, with 13 bases spanning the gap. The sample belongs to a study of T cell repertoires in cytomegalovirus infection. MiXCR, applied by TCRdb to the reads, yields one record per CDR3 protein. The sample comprises approximately 630,000 distinct CDR3 sequences, approximately 24% of which are singletons, and 8% rests with the top ten. The TCR sequence derives from a human donor in good health (CMV status not recorded). Some clones in this sample may be carry-over from other donors' samples. The chain combines TRBV10-3 with TRBJ2-1; D might be TRBD1 (5 bases). The sample consisted of CD8+ T cells from PBMCs. This CDR3 reads CAISDPPDKSYNEQFF. The CDR3 DNA reads as TGTGCCATCAGTGACCCGCCGGACAAGTCCTACAATGAGCAGTTCTTC.